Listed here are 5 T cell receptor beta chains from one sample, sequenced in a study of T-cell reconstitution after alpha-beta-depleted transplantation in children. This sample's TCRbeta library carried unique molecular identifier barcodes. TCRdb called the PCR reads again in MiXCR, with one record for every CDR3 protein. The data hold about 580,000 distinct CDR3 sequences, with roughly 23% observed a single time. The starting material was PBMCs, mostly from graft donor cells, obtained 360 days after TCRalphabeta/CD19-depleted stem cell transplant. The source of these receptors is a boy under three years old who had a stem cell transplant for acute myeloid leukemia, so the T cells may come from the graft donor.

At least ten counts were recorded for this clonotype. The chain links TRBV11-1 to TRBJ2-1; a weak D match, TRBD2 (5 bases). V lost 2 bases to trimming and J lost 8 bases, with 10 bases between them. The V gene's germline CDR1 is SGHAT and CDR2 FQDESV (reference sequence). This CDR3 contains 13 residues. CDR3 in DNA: TGTGCCAGCAGCTTACTGGCGAGGGATGAGCAGTTCTTC. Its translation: CASSLLARDEQFF.

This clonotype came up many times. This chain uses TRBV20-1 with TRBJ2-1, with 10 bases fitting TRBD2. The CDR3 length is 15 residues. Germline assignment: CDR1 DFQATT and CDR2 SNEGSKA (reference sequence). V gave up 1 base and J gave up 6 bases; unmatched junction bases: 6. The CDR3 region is CSARVGSGGRNEQFF. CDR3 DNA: TGCAGTGCTAGAGTAGGTAGCGGGGGGCGCAATGAGCAGTTCTTC.

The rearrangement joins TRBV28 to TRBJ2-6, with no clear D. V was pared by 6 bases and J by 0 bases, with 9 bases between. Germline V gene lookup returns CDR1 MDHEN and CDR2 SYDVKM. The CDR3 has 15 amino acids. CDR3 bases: TGTGCCAGCAGGGCCCCGGACTCTGGGGCCAACGTCCTGACTTTC. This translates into CASRAPDSGANVLTF.

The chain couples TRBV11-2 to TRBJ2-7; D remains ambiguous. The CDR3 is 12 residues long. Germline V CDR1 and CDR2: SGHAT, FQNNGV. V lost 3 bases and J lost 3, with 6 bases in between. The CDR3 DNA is TGTGCCAGCAGCTTCTGGGGCTACGAGCAGTACTTC. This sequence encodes CASSFWGYEQYF. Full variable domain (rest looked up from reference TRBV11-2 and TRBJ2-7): EAGVAQSPRYKIIEKRQSVAFWCNPISGHATLYWYQQILGQGPKLLIQFQNNGVVDDSQLPKDRFSAERLKGVDSTLKIQPAKLEDSAVYLCASSFWGYEQYFGPGTRLTVT.

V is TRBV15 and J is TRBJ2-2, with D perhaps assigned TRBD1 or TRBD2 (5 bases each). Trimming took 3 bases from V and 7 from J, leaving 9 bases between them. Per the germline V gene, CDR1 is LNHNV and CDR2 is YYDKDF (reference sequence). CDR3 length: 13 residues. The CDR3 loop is CATSSRDGGELFF. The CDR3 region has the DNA TGTGCCACCAGCAGTAGGGACGGCGGGGAGCTGTTTTTT.